Listed below are T cell receptor beta chains from one sample, sequenced in a study of T cell responses to AZD1222 COVID-19 vaccine. The table came from immunoSEQ multiplex PCR; TCRdb's copy has only in-frame clones and leaves some out. The sample carries some 150,000 clones, 90% to 95% recorded once. Sequenced material: peripheral blood, taken on day 0 of AZD1222 vaccination. These receptors originate from an adult in good health. Both conserved end residues are part of each CDR3. Fields, in order: D gene, clone size, V gene, J gene, CDR3 DNA, CDR3 protein. A D gene is named only where the DNA matches it firmly. Clone size, where shown, is once, few, many, or a class for clones that have expanded.

D gene: TRBD1
clone size: .
V gene: TRBV5-1
J gene: TRBJ1-1
CDR3 DNA: TGCGCCAGCAGCTTACAGGGGGCAGATGAAGCTTTCTTT
CDR3 protein: CASSLQGADEAFF

D gene: TRBD1
clone size: .
V gene: TRBV5-8
J gene: TRBJ1-6
CDR3 DNA: TGTGCCAGCAATGGAGGACAGGGGACGGGAAATTCACCCCTCCACTTT
CDR3 protein: CASNGGQGTGNSPLHF

D gene: .
clone size: .
V gene: TRBV5-3
J gene: TRBJ2-7
CDR3 DNA: TGTGCCAGAAGCTTCGCACCTCACCTCTACGAGCAGTACTTC
CDR3 protein: CARSFAPHLYEQYF

D gene: TRBD2
clone size: .
V gene: TRBV28
J gene: TRBJ2-7
CDR3 DNA: TGTGCCAGCACCCCCGCCGGGACTAATTACGAGCAGTACTTC
CDR3 protein: CASTPAGTNYEQYF

D gene: .
clone size: .
V gene: TRBV11-2
J gene: TRBJ2-3
CDR3 DNA: TGTGCCAGCAGCTTAGGCGGCGCGGGGTCCACAGATACGCAGTATTTT
CDR3 protein: CASSLGGAGSTDTQYF

D gene: TRBD1
clone size: .
V gene: TRBV27
J gene: TRBJ2-7
CDR3 DNA: TGTGCCAGCAGTTTATCCGGGACAGGGTTTTCCGAGCAGTACTTC
CDR3 protein: CASSLSGTGFSEQYF

D gene: TRBD2
clone size: .
V gene: TRBV3-1/TRBV3-2
J gene: TRBJ2-1
CDR3 DNA: TGTGCCAGCAGCCAAAGTGATAGCGGGCCCTCCTACAATGAGCAGTTCTTC
CDR3 protein: CASSQSDSGPSYNEQFF

D gene: TRBD1
clone size: .
V gene: TRBV2
J gene: TRBJ1-1
CDR3 DNA: TGTGCCAGCAGTGCCAGGGGGCTTGAAGCTTTCTTT
CDR3 protein: CASSARGLEAFF

D gene: .
clone size: once
V gene: TRBV13
J gene: TRBJ2-5
CDR3 DNA: TGTGCCAGCAGCCAAGAAGCCTCCGGAAGAGGAGAGACCCAGTACTTC
CDR3 protein: CASSQEASGRGETQYF

D gene: TRBD1
clone size: .
V gene: TRBV10-3
J gene: TRBJ1-2
CDR3 DNA: TGTGCCATCAGTGCACAGGGGTATGGCTACACCTTC
CDR3 protein: CAISAQGYGYTF

D gene: .
clone size: .
V gene: TRBV19
J gene: TRBJ2-5
CDR3 DNA: TGTGCCAGTAGTGCCTGGGGGGGCAGCCAAGAGACCCAGTACTTC
CDR3 protein: CASSAWGGSQETQYF

D gene: .
clone size: .
V gene: TRBV11-3
J gene: TRBJ2-3
CDR3 DNA: TGTGCCAGCAGCTTAGATCAGGGGGGGACTAGACGTGCAGATACGCAGTATTTT
CDR3 protein: CASSLDQGGTRRADTQYF

D gene: .
clone size: few
V gene: TRBV24-1
J gene: TRBJ2-3
CDR3 DNA: TGTGCCACCAGTGATCCGCGCGAAACTAGCACAGATACGCAGTATTTT
CDR3 protein: CATSDPRETSTDTQYF

D gene: .
clone size: .
V gene: TRBV9
J gene: TRBJ1-1
CDR3 DNA: TGTGCCAGCAGCGTAGTAGCCGGTGACGGGATGAACACTGAAGCTTTCTTT
CDR3 protein: CASSVVAGDGMNTEAFF

D gene: TRBD2
clone size: .
V gene: TRBV6-2/TRBV6-3
J gene: TRBJ2-7
CDR3 DNA: TGTGCCAGCAGCCTAGCGGGGGAGACCTACGAGCAGTACTTC
CDR3 protein: CASSLAGETYEQYF

D gene: .
clone size: .
V gene: TRBV2
J gene: TRBJ2-3
CDR3 DNA: TGTGCCAGCATGGGGGTGTTCTCGTGGACGCAGTATTTT
CDR3 protein: CASMGVFSWTQYF

D gene: TRBD2
clone size: .
V gene: TRBV3-1/TRBV3-2
J gene: TRBJ2-7
CDR3 DNA: TGTGCCAGCAGCCAAGGGAGCGGGGGCGAGCAGTACGAGCAGTACTTC
CDR3 protein: CASSQGSGGEQYEQYF

D gene: TRBD2
clone size: .
V gene: TRBV4-1
J gene: TRBJ2-1
CDR3 DNA: TGCGCCAGCAGCCCCTTTGCCAGCGGGGGTTCCAATGAGCAGTTCTTC
CDR3 protein: CASSPFASGGSNEQFF

D gene: TRBD1
clone size: .
V gene: TRBV6-6
J gene: TRBJ1-6
CDR3 DNA: TGTGCCAGCAGGGAGAACAGGGGCTCCTATAATTCACCCCTCCACTTT
CDR3 protein: CASRENRGSYNSPLHF

D gene: .
clone size: .
V gene: TRBV18
J gene: TRBJ1-1
CDR3 DNA: TGTGCCAGCTCACCCTACGTTAACACTGAAGCTTTCTTT
CDR3 protein: CASSPYVNTEAFF

D gene: .
clone size: .
V gene: TRBV7-6
J gene: TRBJ2-5
CDR3 DNA: TGTGCCAGCAGCTCGGGGGAGACCCAGTACTTC
CDR3 protein: CASSSGETQYF

D gene: .
clone size: .
V gene: TRBV4-2
J gene: TRBJ2-5
CDR3 DNA: TGTGCCAGCAGCCAAGAGGCAGGGGAAGAGACCCAGTACTTC
CDR3 protein: CASSQEAGEETQYF

D gene: TRBD1
clone size: .
V gene: TRBV5-4
J gene: TRBJ1-1
CDR3 DNA: TGTGCCAGCAGCCCACCCTTACCGGGGACAGCTAACACTGAAGCTTTCTTT
CDR3 protein: CASSPPLPGTANTEAFF

D gene: TRBD2
clone size: once
V gene: TRBV7-6
J gene: TRBJ2-2
CDR3 DNA: TGTGCCAGCAGCCCCGACCCGGGACTATCGAACACCGGGGAGCTGTTTTTT
CDR3 protein: CASSPDPGLSNTGELFF

D gene: .
clone size: .
V gene: TRBV2
J gene: TRBJ1-5
CDR3 DNA: TGTGCCAGCAGAGAGTACGTTACGAATCAGCCCCAGCATTTT
CDR3 protein: CASREYVTNQPQHF

D gene: TRBD1
clone size: .
V gene: TRBV6-2/TRBV6-3
J gene: TRBJ1-1
CDR3 DNA: TGTGCCAGCAGCACAGGGACAGCCATTACCTTGAACACTGAAGCTTTCTTT
CDR3 protein: CASSTGTAITLNTEAFF

D gene: .
clone size: .
V gene: TRBV27
J gene: TRBJ1-2
CDR3 DNA: TGTGCCAGCAGTTTAAAAGGTCAGGGATCTGGCTACACCTTC
CDR3 protein: CASSLKGQGSGYTF

D gene: .
clone size: .
V gene: TRBV19
J gene: TRBJ1-5
CDR3 DNA: TGTGCCAGTAACCAGGGTTTTGCTCAGCCCCAGCATTTT
CDR3 protein: CASNQGFAQPQHF

D gene: .
clone size: .
V gene: TRBV6-5
J gene: TRBJ1-1
CDR3 DNA: TGTGCCAGCAGTTACTCGGGAAGGGCGGGGATGGAAGCTTTCTTT
CDR3 protein: CASSYSGRAGMEAFF

D gene: .
clone size: .
V gene: TRBV6-1
J gene: TRBJ1-4
CDR3 DNA: TGTGCCAGCAGTGAAGAGTATAATGAAAAACTGTTTTTT
CDR3 protein: CASSEEYNEKLFF

D gene: TRBD2
clone size: .
V gene: TRBV5-6
J gene: TRBJ2-7
CDR3 DNA: TGTGCCAGCAGCTTAACTAGGTGGAAGCGGGGCCTCGAGCAGTACTTC
CDR3 protein: CASSLTRWKRGLEQYF

D gene: TRBD1
clone size: .
V gene: TRBV29-1
J gene: TRBJ2-5
CDR3 DNA: TGCAGCGCGGGACAGGGAGAAGAGACCCAGTACTTC
CDR3 protein: CSAGQGEETQYF

D gene: .
clone size: .
V gene: TRBV6-5
J gene: TRBJ1-4
CDR3 DNA: TGTGCCAGCACCCCCCAATCGACTAATGAAAAACTGTTTTTT
CDR3 protein: CASTPQSTNEKLFF

D gene: .
clone size: .
V gene: TRBV6-5
J gene: TRBJ1-1
CDR3 DNA: TGTGCCAGCTGGAGCCGGAGAGGGGCGGACACTGAAGCTTTCTTT
CDR3 protein: CASWSRRGADTEAFF

D gene: .
clone size: .
V gene: TRBV2
J gene: TRBJ1-3
CDR3 DNA: TGTGCCAGCAGTGAAGGGGGAAACACCATATATTTT
CDR3 protein: CASSEGGNTIYF

D gene: .
clone size: .
V gene: TRBV28
J gene: TRBJ1-1
CDR3 DNA: TGTGCCAGCAGTCTGGAGCAGGGTATCGCTGAAGCTTTCTTT
CDR3 protein: CASSLEQGIAEAFF

D gene: .
clone size: once
V gene: TRBV15
J gene: TRBJ1-2
CDR3 DNA: TGTGCCACCAGCAGAGACGGGGGTGGCTACACCTTC
CDR3 protein: CATSRDGGGYTF

D gene: TRBD1
clone size: .
V gene: TRBV7-3
J gene: TRBJ1-1
CDR3 DNA: TGTGCCAGCAGCAGGACAGGGACGGGTACTGAAGCTTTCTTT
CDR3 protein: CASSRTGTGTEAFF

D gene: .
clone size: .
V gene: TRBV5-4
J gene: TRBJ1-5
CDR3 DNA: TGTGCCAGCAGCGTTGGACCCAATCAGCCCCAGCATTTT
CDR3 protein: CASSVGPNQPQHF

D gene: TRBD1
clone size: .
V gene: TRBV6-6
J gene: TRBJ2-7
CDR3 DNA: TGTGCCAGCACTCGGGGACAGGGGACGGACGAGCAGTACTTC
CDR3 protein: CASTRGQGTDEQYF

D gene: TRBD1
clone size: few
V gene: TRBV9
J gene: TRBJ1-2
CDR3 DNA: TGTGCCAGCAGCGCGACAGGGGGAGATGGCTACACCTTC
CDR3 protein: CASSATGGDGYTF

D gene: .
clone size: .
V gene: TRBV7-2
J gene: TRBJ2-1
CDR3 DNA: TGTGCCAGCACCAACCCTGCTCGGGAAGGACAGTTCTTC
CDR3 protein: CASTNPAREGQFF

D gene: .
clone size: .
V gene: TRBV27
J gene: TRBJ2-2
CDR3 DNA: TGTGCCAGCAGTGGGGGCGACAGTCCCGGGGAGCTGTTTTTT
CDR3 protein: CASSGGDSPGELFF

D gene: .
clone size: .
V gene: TRBV18
J gene: TRBJ1-5
CDR3 DNA: TGTGCCAGCTCGCCTCAGGAGGGGCGCAATCAGCCCCAGCATTTT
CDR3 protein: CASSPQEGRNQPQHF

D gene: TRBD1
clone size: .
V gene: TRBV3-1/TRBV3-2
J gene: TRBJ1-1
CDR3 DNA: TGTGCCAGCAGCCAAGGGGACAGGGAAGCTTTCTTT
CDR3 protein: CASSQGDREAFF

D gene: TRBD1
clone size: .
V gene: TRBV3-1/TRBV3-2
J gene: TRBJ2-2
CDR3 DNA: TGTGCCAGCAGCCCCGGGACAGGACTTCCCTTCTTCACCGGGGAGCTGTTTTTT
CDR3 protein: CASSPGTGLPFFTGELFF

D gene: .
clone size: .
V gene: TRBV6-5
J gene: TRBJ1-4
CDR3 DNA: TGTGCCAGCAGTTACGGGGGAGGGACGGTCGAAAAACTGTTTTTT
CDR3 protein: CASSYGGGTVEKLFF

D gene: .
clone size: .
V gene: TRBV14
J gene: TRBJ1-2
CDR3 DNA: TGTGCCAGCAGCCCAAGTTTCTATGGCTACACCTTC
CDR3 protein: CASSPSFYGYTF

D gene: TRBD1
clone size: .
V gene: TRBV29-1
J gene: TRBJ2-3
CDR3 DNA: TGCAGCGTTGCCCCGGGACAGAACACAGATACGCAGTATTTT
CDR3 protein: CSVAPGQNTDTQYF

D gene: .
clone size: .
V gene: TRBV7-2
J gene: TRBJ1-1
CDR3 DNA: TGTGCCAGCAGCTTAGAAGTACAGCTGGCAGCTTTCTTT
CDR3 protein: CASSLEVQLAAFF

D gene: TRBD1
clone size: .
V gene: TRBV28
J gene: TRBJ2-1
CDR3 DNA: TGTGCCAGCGTAGACAGGGGGGTATACAATGAGCAGTTCTTC
CDR3 protein: CASVDRGVYNEQFF

D gene: .
clone size: .
V gene: TRBV7-9
J gene: TRBJ2-7
CDR3 DNA: TGTGCCACCGGTGGGGACACGAGCTCCTACGAGCAGTACTTC
CDR3 protein: CATGGDTSSYEQYF

D gene: .
clone size: .
V gene: TRBV19
J gene: TRBJ1-5
CDR3 DNA: TGTGCCAGTAGTATTTTGGTATCCAATCAGCCCCAGCATTTT
CDR3 protein: CASSILVSNQPQHF

D gene: .
clone size: .
V gene: TRBV7-9
J gene: TRBJ1-3
CDR3 DNA: TGTGCCAGCAGCTTAGGGGGCCCTGGAAACACCATATATTTT
CDR3 protein: CASSLGGPGNTIYF

D gene: .
clone size: once
V gene: TRBV6-5
J gene: TRBJ1-2
CDR3 DNA: TGTGCCAGCCTAGCCCCAGGAACACTGAACTATGGCTACACCTTC
CDR3 protein: CASLAPGTLNYGYTF

D gene: TRBD1
clone size: .
V gene: TRBV5-1
J gene: TRBJ1-2
CDR3 DNA: TGCGCCAGCAGCTTGGAGGGGGCTGACTATGGCTACACCTTC
CDR3 protein: CASSLEGADYGYTF

D gene: .
clone size: .
V gene: TRBV5-1
J gene: TRBJ1-3
CDR3 DNA: TGCGCCAGCAGCTGGGGGACACCTGGAAACACCATATATTTT
CDR3 protein: CASSWGTPGNTIYF